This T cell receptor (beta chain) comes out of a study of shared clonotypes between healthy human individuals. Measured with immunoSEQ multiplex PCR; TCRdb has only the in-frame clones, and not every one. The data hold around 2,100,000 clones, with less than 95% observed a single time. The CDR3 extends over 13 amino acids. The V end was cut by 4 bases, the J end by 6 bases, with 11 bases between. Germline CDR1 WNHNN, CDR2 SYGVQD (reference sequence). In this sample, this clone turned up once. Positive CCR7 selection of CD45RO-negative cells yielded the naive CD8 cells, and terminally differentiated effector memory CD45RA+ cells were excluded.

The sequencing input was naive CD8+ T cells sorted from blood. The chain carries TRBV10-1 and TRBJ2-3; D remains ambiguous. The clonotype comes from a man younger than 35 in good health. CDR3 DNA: TGCGCCAGCAGTGCTTTCATGGGTGATACGCAGTATTTT. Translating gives CASSAFMGDTQYF.